This T cell receptor (beta chain) was identified during a study of T-cell memory formation after mild COVID-19. The CDR3 contains 15 residues. The ends were cut back, 8 bases at V and 4 bases at J, with 21 bases in the middle. CDR1 and CDR2 (germline): ENHRY, SYGVKD. TCRdb re-analysed the 5' RACE reads in MiXCR, keeping a single row per CDR3 protein. The data contain 350,000 to 450,000 distinct CDR3 sequences, around 19% of them singletons. This sequence originates from an adult woman who had mild COVID-19 (a few samples of this study predate the infection). Cell type and time point are not known. Sequencing was done on a sample of PBMCs or a T cell subset sorted from them (not recorded which). The V and J genes are TRBV10-3 and TRBJ2-7; D is uncertain. The chain's CDR3 is CAIAFSVAGEYEQYF. The CDR3 DNA reads TGTGCCATCGCGTTCTCGGTGGCAGGCGAATACGAGCAGTACTTC.